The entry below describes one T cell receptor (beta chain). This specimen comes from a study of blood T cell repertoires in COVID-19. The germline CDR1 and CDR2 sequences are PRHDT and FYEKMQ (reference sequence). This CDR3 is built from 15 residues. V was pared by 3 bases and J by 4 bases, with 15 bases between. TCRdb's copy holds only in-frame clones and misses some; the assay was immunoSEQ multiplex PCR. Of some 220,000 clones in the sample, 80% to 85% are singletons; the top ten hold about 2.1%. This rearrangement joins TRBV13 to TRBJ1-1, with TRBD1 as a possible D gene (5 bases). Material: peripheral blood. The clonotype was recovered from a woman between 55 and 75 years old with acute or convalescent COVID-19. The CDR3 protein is CASSFFGGVGTEAFF. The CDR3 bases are TGTGCCAGCAGCTTCTTTGGGGGGGTTGGCACTGAAGCTTTCTTT.